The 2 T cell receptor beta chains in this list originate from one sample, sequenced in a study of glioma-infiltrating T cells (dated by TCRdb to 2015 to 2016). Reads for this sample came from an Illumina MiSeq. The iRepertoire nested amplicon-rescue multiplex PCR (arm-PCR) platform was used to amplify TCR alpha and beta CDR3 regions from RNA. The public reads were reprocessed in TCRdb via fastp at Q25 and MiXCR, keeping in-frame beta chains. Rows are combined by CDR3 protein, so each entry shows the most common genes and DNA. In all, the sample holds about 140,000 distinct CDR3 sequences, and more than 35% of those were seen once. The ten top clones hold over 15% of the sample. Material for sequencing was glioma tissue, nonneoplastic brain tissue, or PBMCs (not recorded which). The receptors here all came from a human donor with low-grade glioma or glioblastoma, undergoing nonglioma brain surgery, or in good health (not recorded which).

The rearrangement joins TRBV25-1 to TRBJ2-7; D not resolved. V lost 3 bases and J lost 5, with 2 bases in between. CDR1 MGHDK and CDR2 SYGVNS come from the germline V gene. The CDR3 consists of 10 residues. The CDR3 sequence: CASSDHEQYF. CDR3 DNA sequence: TGTGCCAGCAGTGACCACGAGCAGTACTTC.

DNA for the CDR3: TGTGCCGGCATCGGTGGCGAGCAGTACTTC. Translated: CAGIGGEQYF. This chain joins TRBV2 and TRBJ2-7; D call uncertain. Trimming took 11 bases from V and 6 from J, leaving 11 bases between them. CDR1 is SNHLY and CDR2 is FYNNEI in the germline V gene. The CDR3 covers 10 residues.